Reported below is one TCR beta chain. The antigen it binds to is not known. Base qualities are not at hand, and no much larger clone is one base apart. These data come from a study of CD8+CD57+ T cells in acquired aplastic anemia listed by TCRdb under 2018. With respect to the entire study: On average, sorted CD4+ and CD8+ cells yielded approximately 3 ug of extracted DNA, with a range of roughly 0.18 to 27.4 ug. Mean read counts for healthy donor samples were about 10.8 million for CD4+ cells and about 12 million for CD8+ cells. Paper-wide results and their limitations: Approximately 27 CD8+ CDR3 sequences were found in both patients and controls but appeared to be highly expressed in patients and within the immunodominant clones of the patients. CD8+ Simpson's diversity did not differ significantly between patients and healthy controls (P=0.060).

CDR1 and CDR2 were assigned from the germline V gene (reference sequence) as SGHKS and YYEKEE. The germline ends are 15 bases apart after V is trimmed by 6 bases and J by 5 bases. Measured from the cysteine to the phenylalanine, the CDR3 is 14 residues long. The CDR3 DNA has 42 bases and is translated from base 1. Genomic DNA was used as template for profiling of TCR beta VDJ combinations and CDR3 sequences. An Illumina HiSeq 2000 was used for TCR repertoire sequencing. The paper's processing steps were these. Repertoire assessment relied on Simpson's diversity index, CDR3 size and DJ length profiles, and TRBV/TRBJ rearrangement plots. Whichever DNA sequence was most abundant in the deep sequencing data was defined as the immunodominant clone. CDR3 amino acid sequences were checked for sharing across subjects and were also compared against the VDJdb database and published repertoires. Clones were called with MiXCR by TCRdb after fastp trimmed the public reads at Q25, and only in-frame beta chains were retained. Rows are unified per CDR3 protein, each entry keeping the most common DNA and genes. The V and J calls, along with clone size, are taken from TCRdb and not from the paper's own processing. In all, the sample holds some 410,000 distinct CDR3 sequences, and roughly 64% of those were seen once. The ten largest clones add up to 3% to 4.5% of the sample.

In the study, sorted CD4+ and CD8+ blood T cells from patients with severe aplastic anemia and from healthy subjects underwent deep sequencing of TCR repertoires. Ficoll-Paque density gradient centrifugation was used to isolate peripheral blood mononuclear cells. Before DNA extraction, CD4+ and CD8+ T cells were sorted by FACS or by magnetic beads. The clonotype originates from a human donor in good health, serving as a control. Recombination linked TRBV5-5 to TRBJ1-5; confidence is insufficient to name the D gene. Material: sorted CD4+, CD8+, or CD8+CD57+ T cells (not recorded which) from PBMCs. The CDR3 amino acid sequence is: CASTLRWRDQPQHF. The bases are TGTGCCAGCACCCTAAGGTGGCGGGATCAGCCCCAGCATTTT.